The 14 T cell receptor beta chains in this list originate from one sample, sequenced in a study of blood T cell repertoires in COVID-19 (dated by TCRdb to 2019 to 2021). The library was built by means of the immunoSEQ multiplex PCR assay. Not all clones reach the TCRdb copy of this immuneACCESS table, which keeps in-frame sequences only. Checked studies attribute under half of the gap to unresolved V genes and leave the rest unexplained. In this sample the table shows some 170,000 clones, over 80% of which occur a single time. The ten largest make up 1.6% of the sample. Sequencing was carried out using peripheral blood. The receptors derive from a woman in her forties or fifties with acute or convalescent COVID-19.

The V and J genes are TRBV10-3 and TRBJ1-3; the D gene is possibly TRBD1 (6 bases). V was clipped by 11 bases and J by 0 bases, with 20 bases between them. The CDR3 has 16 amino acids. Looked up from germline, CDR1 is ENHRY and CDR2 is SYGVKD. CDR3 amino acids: CASCRDISHSGNTIYF. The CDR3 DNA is TGTGCCTCGTGCCGGGACATTTCTCACTCTGGAAACACCATATATTTT.

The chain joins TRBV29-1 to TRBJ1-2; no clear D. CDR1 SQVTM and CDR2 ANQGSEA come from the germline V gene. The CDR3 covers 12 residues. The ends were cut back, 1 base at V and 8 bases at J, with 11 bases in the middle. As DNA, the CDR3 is TGCAGCGTTGAAGCGGGTCCGGGGGGCTACACCTTC. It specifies CSVEAGPGGYTF.

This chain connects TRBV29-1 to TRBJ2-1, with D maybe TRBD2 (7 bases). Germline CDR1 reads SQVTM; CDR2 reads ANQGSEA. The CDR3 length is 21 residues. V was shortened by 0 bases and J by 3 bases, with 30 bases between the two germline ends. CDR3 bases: TGCAGCGTTGAAGATCCCAGTAACTTCCCACCCGGGGGGCAGTTCTACAATGAGCAGTTCTTC. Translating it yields CSVEDPSNFPPGGQFYNEQFF.

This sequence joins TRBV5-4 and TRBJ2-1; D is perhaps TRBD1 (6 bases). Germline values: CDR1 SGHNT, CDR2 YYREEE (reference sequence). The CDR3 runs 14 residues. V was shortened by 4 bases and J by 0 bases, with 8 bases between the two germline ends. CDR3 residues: CASSQGSSYNEQFF. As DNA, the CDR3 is TGTGCCAGCAGCCAGGGGAGCTCCTACAATGAGCAGTTCTTC.

CDR3 residues: CASSYSEGPWDGYTF. As DNA, the CDR3 is TGTGCCAGCAGCTACTCTGAGGGCCCTTGGGATGGCTACACCTTC. The J gene is TRBJ1-2, the V gene TRBV13; D remains unclear. Germline V gene sequence: CDR1 PRHDT, CDR2 FYEKMQ (reference sequence). This CDR3 is 15 amino acids long. Trimming took 4 bases from V and 6 from J, leaving 18 bases between them.

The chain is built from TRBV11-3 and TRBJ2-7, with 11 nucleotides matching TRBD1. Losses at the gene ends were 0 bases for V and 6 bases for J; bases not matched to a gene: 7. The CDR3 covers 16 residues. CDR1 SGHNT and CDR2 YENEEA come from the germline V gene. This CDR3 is CASSLEDRGPYAEQYF. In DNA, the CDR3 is TGTGCCAGCAGCTTAGAGGACAGGGGGCCCTACGCCGAGCAGTACTTC.

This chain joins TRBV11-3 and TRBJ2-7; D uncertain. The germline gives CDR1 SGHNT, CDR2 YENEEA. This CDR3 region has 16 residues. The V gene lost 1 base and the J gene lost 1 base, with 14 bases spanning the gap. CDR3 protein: CASSLVSTTLSYEQYF. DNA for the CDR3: TGTGCCAGCAGCTTAGTATCCACCACTCTGTCCTACGAGCAGTACTTC.

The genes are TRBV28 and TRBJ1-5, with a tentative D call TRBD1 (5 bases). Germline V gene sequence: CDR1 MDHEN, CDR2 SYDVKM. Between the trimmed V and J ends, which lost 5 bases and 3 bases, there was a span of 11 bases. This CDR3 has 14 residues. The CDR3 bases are TGTGCCAGCAGTCTCGACAGTTCCAATCAGCCCCAGCATTTT. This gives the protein CASSLDSSNQPQHF. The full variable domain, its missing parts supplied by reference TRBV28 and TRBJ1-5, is DVKVTQSSRYLVKRTGEKVFLECVQDMDHENMFWYRQDPGLGLRLIYFSYDVKMKEKGDIPEGYSVSREKKERFSLILESASTNQTSMYLCASSLDSSNQPQHFGDGTRLSIL.

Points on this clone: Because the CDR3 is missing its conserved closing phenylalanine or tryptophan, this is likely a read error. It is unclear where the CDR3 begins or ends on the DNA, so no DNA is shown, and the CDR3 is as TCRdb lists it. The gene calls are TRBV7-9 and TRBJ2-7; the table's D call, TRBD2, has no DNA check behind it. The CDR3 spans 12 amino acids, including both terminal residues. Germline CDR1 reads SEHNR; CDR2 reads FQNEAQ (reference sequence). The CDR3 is CASSLTGREASI.

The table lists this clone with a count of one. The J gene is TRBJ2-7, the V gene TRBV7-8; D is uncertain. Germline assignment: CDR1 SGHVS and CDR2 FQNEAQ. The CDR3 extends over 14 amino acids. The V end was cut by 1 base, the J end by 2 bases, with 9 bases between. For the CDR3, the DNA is TGTGCCAGCAGCTTAGTGCAGGCGCCCTACGAGCAGTACTTC. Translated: CASSLVQAPYEQYF.

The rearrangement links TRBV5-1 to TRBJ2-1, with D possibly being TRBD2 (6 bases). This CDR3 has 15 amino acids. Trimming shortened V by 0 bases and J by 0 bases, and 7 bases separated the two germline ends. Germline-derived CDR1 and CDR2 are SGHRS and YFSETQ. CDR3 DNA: TGCGCCAGCAGCTTGGTGGGGGGCTCCTACAATGAGCAGTTCTTC. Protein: CASSLVGGSYNEQFF. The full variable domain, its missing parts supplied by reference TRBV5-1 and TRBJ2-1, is KAGVTQTPRYLIKTRGQQVTLSCSPISGHRSVSWYQQTPGQGLQFLFEYFSETQRNKGNFPGRFSGRQFSNSRSEMNVSTLELGDSALYLCASSLVGGSYNEQFFGPGTRLTVL.

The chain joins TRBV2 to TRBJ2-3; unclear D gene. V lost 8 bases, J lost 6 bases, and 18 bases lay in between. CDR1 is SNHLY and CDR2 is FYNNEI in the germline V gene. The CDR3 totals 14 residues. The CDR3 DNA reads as TGTGCCAGCGTGAGCATACCCCCACAGGATACGCAGTATTTT. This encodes CASVSIPPQDTQYF. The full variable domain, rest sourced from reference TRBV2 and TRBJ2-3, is EPEVTQTPSHQVTQMGQEVILRCVPISNHLYFYWYRQILGQKVEFLVSFYNNEISEKSEIFDDQFSVERPDGSNFTLKIRSTKLEDSAMYFCASVSIPPQDTQYFGPGTRLTVL.

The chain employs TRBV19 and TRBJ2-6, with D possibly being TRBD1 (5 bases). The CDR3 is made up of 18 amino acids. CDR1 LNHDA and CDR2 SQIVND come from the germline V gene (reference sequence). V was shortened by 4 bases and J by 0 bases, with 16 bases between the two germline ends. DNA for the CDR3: TGTGCCAGTAGTACCGGAAGACAGTATTACTCTGGGGCCAACGTCCTGACTTTC. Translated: CASSTGRQYYSGANVLTF.

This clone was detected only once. DNA for the CDR3: TGTGCCAGCTCACCACGGCTAGCCCTTTCCAATGAGCAGTTCTTC. As protein: CASSPRLALSNEQFF. The chain employs TRBV18 and TRBJ2-1; the D gene is possibly TRBD2 (5 bases). Germline loops: CDR1 KGHSH, CDR2 LQKENI. The CDR3 has 15 amino acids. Trimming removed 1 base at V and 6 bases at J, with 13 bases between.